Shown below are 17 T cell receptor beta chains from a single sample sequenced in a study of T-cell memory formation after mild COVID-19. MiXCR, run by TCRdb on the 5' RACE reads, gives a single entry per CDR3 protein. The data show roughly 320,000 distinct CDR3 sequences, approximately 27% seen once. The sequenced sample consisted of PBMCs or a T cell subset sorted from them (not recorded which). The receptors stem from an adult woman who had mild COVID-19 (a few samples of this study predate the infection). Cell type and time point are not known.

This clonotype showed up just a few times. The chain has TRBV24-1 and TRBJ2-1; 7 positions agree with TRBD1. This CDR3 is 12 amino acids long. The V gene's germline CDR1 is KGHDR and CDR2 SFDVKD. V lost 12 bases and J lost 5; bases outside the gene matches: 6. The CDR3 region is CAATTGDNEQFF. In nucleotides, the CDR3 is TGTGCCGCGACCACAGGGGACAATGAGCAGTTCTTC.

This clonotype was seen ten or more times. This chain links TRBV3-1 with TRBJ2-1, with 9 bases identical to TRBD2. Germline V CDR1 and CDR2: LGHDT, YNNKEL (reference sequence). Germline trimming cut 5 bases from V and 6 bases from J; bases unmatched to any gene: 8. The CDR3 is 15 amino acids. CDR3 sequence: CASSITGTSSNEQFF. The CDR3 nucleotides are TGTGCCAGCAGCATTACCGGGACTAGCAGCAATGAGCAGTTCTTC.

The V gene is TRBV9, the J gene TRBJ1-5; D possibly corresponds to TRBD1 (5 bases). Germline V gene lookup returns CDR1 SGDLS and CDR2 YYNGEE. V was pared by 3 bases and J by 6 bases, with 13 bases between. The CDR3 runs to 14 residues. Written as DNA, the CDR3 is TGTGCCAGCAGCGCCTCAGGGCCAGGTCAGCCCCAGCATTTT. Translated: CASSASGPGQPQHF.

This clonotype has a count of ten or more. This chain's CDR3 is CASSLEGTYSNQPQHF. In DNA, the CDR3 is TGTGCCAGCAGCTTAGAAGGCACGTATAGCAATCAGCCCCAGCATTTT. V is TRBV7-9 and J is TRBJ1-5, with D hard to call. The germline CDR1 and CDR2 sequences are SEHNR and FQNEAQ (reference sequence). V was clipped by 1 base and J by 0 bases, with 10 bases between them. The CDR3 loop spans 16 amino acids.

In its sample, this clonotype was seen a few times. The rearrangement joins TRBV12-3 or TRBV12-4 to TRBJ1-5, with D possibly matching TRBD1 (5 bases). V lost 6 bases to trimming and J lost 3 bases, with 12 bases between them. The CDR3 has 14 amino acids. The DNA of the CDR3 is TGTGCCAGCAGACCTGGGACGGACAATCAGCCCCAGCATTTT. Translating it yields CASRPGTDNQPQHF.

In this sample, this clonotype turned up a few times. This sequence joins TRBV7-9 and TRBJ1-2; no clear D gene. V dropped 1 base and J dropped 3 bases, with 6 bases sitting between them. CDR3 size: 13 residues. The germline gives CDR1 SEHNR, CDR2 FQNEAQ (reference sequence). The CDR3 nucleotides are TGTGCCAGCAGCTTAGACCCCCACTATGGCTACACCTTC. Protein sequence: CASSLDPHYGYTF.

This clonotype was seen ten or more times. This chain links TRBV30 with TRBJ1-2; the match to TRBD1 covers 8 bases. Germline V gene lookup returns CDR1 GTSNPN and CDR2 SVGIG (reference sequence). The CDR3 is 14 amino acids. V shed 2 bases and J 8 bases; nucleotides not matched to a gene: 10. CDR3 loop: CAWSTGTGKEGYTF. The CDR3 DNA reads TGTGCCTGGAGTACCGGGACAGGCAAGGAGGGCTACACCTTC.

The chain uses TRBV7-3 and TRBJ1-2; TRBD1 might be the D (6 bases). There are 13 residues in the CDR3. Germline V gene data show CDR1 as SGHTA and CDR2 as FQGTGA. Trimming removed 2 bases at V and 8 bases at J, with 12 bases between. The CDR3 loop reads CASSLHTGNGYTF. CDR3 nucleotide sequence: TGTGCCAGCAGCTTACACACAGGGAACGGCTACACCTTC.

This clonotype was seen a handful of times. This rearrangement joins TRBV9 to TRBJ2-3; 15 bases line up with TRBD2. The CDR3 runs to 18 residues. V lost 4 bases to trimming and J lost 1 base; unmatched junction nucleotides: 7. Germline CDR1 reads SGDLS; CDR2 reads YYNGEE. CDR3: CASSRTSGGALGTDTQYF. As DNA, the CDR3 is TGTGCCAGCAGCCGGACTAGCGGGGGGGCCTTGGGCACAGATACGCAGTATTTT.

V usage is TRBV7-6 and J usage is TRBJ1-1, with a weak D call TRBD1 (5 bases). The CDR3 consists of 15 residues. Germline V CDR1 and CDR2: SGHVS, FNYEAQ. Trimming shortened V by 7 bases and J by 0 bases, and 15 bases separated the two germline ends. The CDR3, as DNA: TGTGCCAGCACCCCCAGCGGGGGGTTGAACACTGAAGCTTTCTTT. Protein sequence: CASTPSGGLNTEAFF.

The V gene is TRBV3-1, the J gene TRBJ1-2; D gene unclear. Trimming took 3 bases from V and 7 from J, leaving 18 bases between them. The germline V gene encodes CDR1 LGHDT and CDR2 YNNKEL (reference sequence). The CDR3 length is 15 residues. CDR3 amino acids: CASSHEETLGSGYTF. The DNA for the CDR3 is TGTGCCAGCAGCCATGAAGAGACCCTGGGAAGTGGCTACACCTTC.

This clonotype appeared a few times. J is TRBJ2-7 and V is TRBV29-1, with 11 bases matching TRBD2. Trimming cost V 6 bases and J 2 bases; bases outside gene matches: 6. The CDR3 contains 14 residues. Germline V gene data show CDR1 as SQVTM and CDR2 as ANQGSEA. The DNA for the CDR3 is TGCAGCGTCTCACTAGCGGGAGTTACCTACGAGCAGTACTTC. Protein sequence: CSVSLAGVTYEQYF.

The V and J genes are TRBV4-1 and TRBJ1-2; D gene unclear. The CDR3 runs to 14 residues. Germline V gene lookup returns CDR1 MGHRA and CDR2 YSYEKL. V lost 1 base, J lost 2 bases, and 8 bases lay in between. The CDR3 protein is CASSQVSGNYGYTF. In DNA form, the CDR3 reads TGCGCCAGCAGCCAAGTCTCGGGGAACTATGGCTACACCTTC.

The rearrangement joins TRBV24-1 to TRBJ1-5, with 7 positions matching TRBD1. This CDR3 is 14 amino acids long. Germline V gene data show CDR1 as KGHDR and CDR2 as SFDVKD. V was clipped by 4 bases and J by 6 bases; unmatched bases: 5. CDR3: CATSDPQGSQPQHF. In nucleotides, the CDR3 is TGTGCCACCAGTGACCCACAGGGGAGTCAGCCCCAGCATTTT.

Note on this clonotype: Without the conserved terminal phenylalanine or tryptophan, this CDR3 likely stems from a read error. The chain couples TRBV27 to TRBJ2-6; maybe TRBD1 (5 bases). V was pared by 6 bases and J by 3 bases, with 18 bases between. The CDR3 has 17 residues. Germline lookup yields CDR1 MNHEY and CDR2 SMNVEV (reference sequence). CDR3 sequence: CASSPSAGWSGANVLTL. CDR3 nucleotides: TGTGCCAGCAGCCCTTCCGCAGGGTGGAGTGGGGCCAACGTCCTGACTTTA.

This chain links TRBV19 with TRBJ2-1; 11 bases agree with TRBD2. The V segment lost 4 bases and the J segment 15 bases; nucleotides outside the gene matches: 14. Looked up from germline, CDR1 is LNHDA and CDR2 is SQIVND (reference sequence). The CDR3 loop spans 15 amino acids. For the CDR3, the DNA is TGTGCCAGTAGTAAGCTGGGACTAGCGGCCCCCGTGCCGTTCTTC. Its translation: CASSKLGLAAPVPFF.

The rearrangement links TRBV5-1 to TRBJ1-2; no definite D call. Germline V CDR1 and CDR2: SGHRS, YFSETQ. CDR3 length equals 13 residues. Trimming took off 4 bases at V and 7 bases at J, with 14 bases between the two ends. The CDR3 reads CASSLTSVSGYTF. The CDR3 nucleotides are TGCGCCAGCAGCCTAACTTCAGTGTCTGGCTACACCTTC.